This passage covers 26 T cell receptor beta chains from one sample sequenced in a study of blood T cell repertoires in COVID-19. TCRdb's table, derived via immunoSEQ multiplex PCR, lists solely in-frame clones and lacks some. This sample has around 190,000 clones; roughly 75% occur once, and the top ten carry 6.5% to 8%. Specimen: peripheral blood. The receptors were gathered from a man in his sixties or seventies with active or convalescent COVID-19.

The chain couples TRBV5-6 to TRBJ1-1; D is ambiguous. The germline V gene has CDR1 SGHDT and CDR2 YYEEEE. V shed 3 bases and J shed 1 base, with 16 bases lying between them. The length of the CDR3 is 16 residues. The CDR3 DNA follows: TGTGCCAGCAGCTATCTCGATAGAGCGTCGAACACTGAAGCTTTCTTT. Its protein product is CASSYLDRASNTEAFF.

CDR3 sequence (DNA): TGTGCCAGTTTGGACAGGGGGAGAGGGAATCAGCCCCAGCATTTT. It yields the protein CASLDRGRGNQPQHF. The genes are TRBV19 and TRBJ1-5, with 10 bases lining up with TRBD1. J gave up 4 bases and V 8 bases, and 8 bases lay outside the gene matches. Germline V gene lookup returns CDR1 LNHDA and CDR2 SQIVND (reference sequence). The CDR3 loop spans 15 amino acids.

The chain employs TRBV19 and TRBJ1-2, with D possibly being TRBD1 (6 bases). Per the germline V gene, CDR1 is LNHDA and CDR2 is SQIVND (reference sequence). Trimming pared 4 bases from V and 4 bases from J, leaving 19 bases between. CDR3 length: 16 amino acids. The CDR3 loop is CASSSDVGQGSYGYTF. The CDR3 nucleotides are TGTGCCAGTAGTAGTGACGTAGGGCAGGGGTCCTATGGCTACACCTTC.

V usage is TRBV2 and J usage is TRBJ1-2; D unclear. Trimming took 3 bases from V and 8 from J, leaving 16 bases between them. The CDR3 length is 14 residues. CDR1 is SNHLY and CDR2 is FYNNEI in the germline V gene. The CDR3 DNA reads as TGTGCCAGCAGTGACATCGGGAGCGCGGGGGGCTACACCTTC. This gives the protein CASSDIGSAGGYTF.

This clone was seen just once. The V gene is TRBV29-1, the J gene TRBJ2-1; no clear D. There are 12 residues in the CDR3. Germline loops: CDR1 SQVTM, CDR2 ANQGSEA. Trimming left V 4 bases short and J 6 bases short, with 10 bases between. Here the CDR3 reads CSVVWQTNEQFF. CDR3 bases: TGCAGCGTTGTTTGGCAAACCAATGAGCAGTTCTTC.

This clone was detected a few times. The chain combines TRBV28 with TRBJ1-4, with D maybe TRBD1 (5 bases). Looked up from germline, CDR1 is MDHEN and CDR2 is SYDVKM. The ends were cut back, 5 bases at V and 6 bases at J, with 10 bases in the middle. This CDR3 comprises 13 residues. CDR3 bases: TGTGCCAGCAGTCCCGGGGGGGATGAAAAACTGTTTTTT. Translation gives CASSPGGDEKLFF.

The chain recombines TRBV6-5 with TRBJ2-3; TRBD2 matches 9 bases. Per germline, CDR1 MNHEY and CDR2 SVGAGI. The CDR3 covers 14 residues. Germline trimming cut 7 bases from V and 2 bases from J; bases unmatched to any gene: 4. The CDR3 nucleotides read TGTGCCAGCACCCTAGCGGGGACCACAGATACGCAGTATTTT. Protein sequence: CASTLAGTTDTQYF.

The chain has TRBV5-1 and TRBJ2-5; 12 positions match TRBD1. The CDR3 contains 15 residues. The germline V gene has CDR1 SGHRS and CDR2 YFSETQ. The V and J ends lost 4 bases and 4 bases, in that order; junction bases with no gene match: 5. The CDR3 spells CASSEGTGGLETQYF. The CDR3 region has the DNA TGCGCCAGCAGCGAGGGGACAGGGGGCTTAGAGACCCAGTACTTC.

This chain links TRBV4-3 with TRBJ1-2, with TRBD1 identical over 7 bases. The germline CDR1 and CDR2 sequences are LGHNA and YSLEER. Unmatched junction bases numbered 10, after V lost 4 bases and J lost 2 bases. This CDR3 is built from 16 residues. The CDR3 DNA sequence: TGCGCCAGCAGCCGAGAAATTACAGGGGCCAACTATGGCTACACCTTC. This translates into CASSREITGANYGYTF.

The rearrangement uses TRBV11-1 and TRBJ1-2; TRBD1 aligns across 7 bases. CDR3 size: 15 residues. Germline loops: CDR1 SGHAT, CDR2 FQDESV (reference sequence). The V segment lost 5 bases and the J segment 2 bases; nucleotides outside the gene matches: 8. The CDR3 sequence: CASSQPGGGNYGYTF. The DNA for the CDR3 is TGTGCCAGCAGCCAGCCTGGAGGGGGCAACTATGGCTACACCTTC. Full variable domain (remainder filled in from reference TRBV11-1 and TRBJ1-2): EAEVAQSPRYKITEKSQAVAFWCDPISGHATLYWYRQILGQGPELLVQFQDESVVDDSQLPKDRFSAERLKGVDSTLKIQPAELGDSAMYLCASSQPGGGNYGYTFGSGTRLTVV.

The rearrangement uses TRBV7-9 and TRBJ1-4; D is possibly TRBD1 (5 bases). Germline V CDR1 and CDR2: SEHNR, FQNEAQ (reference sequence). The CDR3 has 14 residues. V gave up 2 bases and J gave up 4 bases, with 8 bases separating them. CDR3 in amino acids: CASSLNQGNEKLFF. CDR3 nucleotide sequence: TGTGCCAGCAGCTTAAATCAGGGTAATGAAAAACTGTTTTTT.

The chain combines TRBV7-9 with TRBJ1-6; no clear D. The V and J ends lost 1 base and 6 bases respectively, with 10 bases between them. Germline V lookup: CDR1 SEHNR, CDR2 FQNEAQ (reference sequence). The CDR3 is made up of 15 amino acids. CDR3 DNA: TGTGCCAGCAGCTTAGAATTCGGGTTTAATTCACCCCTCCACTTT. Protein: CASSLEFGFNSPLHF. Combining the CDR3 with reference TRBV7-9 and TRBJ1-6 gives the whole variable domain DTGVSQNPRHKITKRGQNVTFRCDPISEHNRLYWYRQTLGQGPEFLTYFQNEAQLEKSRLLSDRFSAERPKGSFSTLEIQRTEQGDSAMYLCASSLEFGFNSPLHFGNGTRLTVT.

DNA for the CDR3: TGCGCCAGCAGCCAAGATGGGGGGAGCAGTGAGCAGTTCTTC. Its translation: CASSQDGGSSEQFF. The chain recombines TRBV4-3 with TRBJ2-1; TRBD2 might be the D (6 bases). Germline assignment: CDR1 LGHNA and CDR2 YSLEER. The CDR3 is 14 amino acids. Deletions cut 0 bases from V and 9 bases from J, with 12 bases between.

The chain links TRBV30 to TRBJ1-2, with no clear D. Trimming removed 0 bases at V and 7 bases at J, with 6 bases between. The CDR3 has 11 amino acids. Germline V gives CDR1 GTSNPN, CDR2 SVGIG (reference sequence). The DNA for the CDR3 is TGTGCCTGGAGTGTTGGGAGTGGCTACACCTTC. Encoded protein: CAWSVGSGYTF.

The rearrangement uses TRBV19 and TRBJ2-7; TRBD1 is a possible D gene (6 bases). With 8 bases removed from V and 2 bases from J, the gap between germline ends came to 10 bases. This CDR3 has 12 residues. Germline CDR1 LNHDA, CDR2 SQIVND (reference sequence). Here the CDR3 reads CASGRGPYEQYF. CDR3 DNA sequence: TGTGCCAGTGGCAGGGGTCCCTACGAGCAGTACTTC.

The J gene is TRBJ2-1, the V gene TRBV12-3 or TRBV12-4; tentative D call: TRBD1 (5 bases). V shed 1 base and J shed 9 bases, with 7 bases lying between them. The CDR3 extends over 12 amino acids. This CDR3 reads CASSLEGVEQFF. The CDR3 DNA follows: TGTGCCAGCAGTTTAGAAGGGGTTGAGCAGTTCTTC.

This clone was seen once. The J gene is TRBJ2-5, the V gene TRBV5-1; 10 bases match TRBD1. The CDR3 covers 18 residues. Per germline, CDR1 SGHRS and CDR2 YFSETQ. The V segment lost 1 base and the J segment 4 bases; nucleotides outside the gene matches: 13. Here the CDR3 reads CASSLSGTGTGDGETQYF. CDR3 DNA: TGCGCCAGCAGCTTGAGTGGGACCGGGACAGGGGATGGAGAGACCCAGTACTTC.

This chain connects TRBV19 to TRBJ2-7; tentative D call: TRBD2 (6 bases). This CDR3 contains 14 residues. Per germline, CDR1 LNHDA and CDR2 SQIVND (reference sequence). Trimming stripped 6 bases from V and 2 bases from J, with 14 bases between. CDR3 nucleotides: TGTGCCAGTAGAGGAGGGCCGCCGACCTACGAGCAGTACTTC. Its translation: CASRGGPPTYEQYF.

V gene TRBV30 combines with J gene TRBJ1-2; possibly TRBD1 for D (5 bases). The CDR3 totals 12 residues. Germline loops: CDR1 GTSNPN, CDR2 SVGIG (reference sequence). The ends were cut back, 2 bases at V and 4 bases at J, with 8 bases in the middle. The CDR3 spells CAWSRQTYGYTF. CDR3 sequence (DNA): TGTGCCTGGAGTAGACAGACCTATGGCTACACCTTC. The variable domain in full, completed from reference TRBV30 and TRBJ1-2, reads SQTIHQWPATLVQPVGSPLSLECTVEGTSNPNLYWYRQAAGRGLQLLFYSVGIGQISSEVPQNLSASRPQDRQFILSSKKLLLSDSGFYLCAWSRQTYGYTFGSGTRLTVV.

The chain carries TRBV4-3 and TRBJ1-1; D not certain. The CDR3 length is 13 residues. The V and J ends lost 1 base and 4 bases respectively, with 7 bases between them. Looked up from germline, CDR1 is LGHNA and CDR2 is YSLEER. In DNA form, the CDR3 reads TGCGCCAGCAGCCAAGGTCAGTTCACTGAAGCTTTCTTT. This codes for CASSQGQFTEAFF.

This clone has more than one count but fewer than ten. V is TRBV30 and J is TRBJ1-4; D ambiguous. Trimming left V 2 bases short and J 0 bases short, with 16 bases between. Per the germline V gene, CDR1 is GTSNPN and CDR2 is SVGIG (reference sequence). The CDR3 has 17 amino acids. CDR3 region: CAWSMRGRWATNEKLFF. In nucleotides, the CDR3 is TGTGCCTGGAGTATGAGAGGGAGATGGGCAACTAATGAAAAACTGTTTTTT.

This clone showed up just once. The chain has TRBV7-2 and TRBJ2-7, with TRBD2 identical over 9 bases. Germline values: CDR1 SGHTA, CDR2 FQGNSA. Unmatched junction bases numbered 4, after V lost 0 bases and J lost 1 base. This CDR3 is built from 16 residues. The CDR3 sequence: CASSLAGAGGSYEQYF. The CDR3 DNA follows: TGTGCCAGCAGCTTAGCGGGAGCGGGGGGTTCCTACGAGCAGTACTTC.

This clone appeared once. The gene calls are TRBV7-2 and TRBJ1-5; TRBD1 might be the D (5 bases). Germline V CDR1 and CDR2: SGHTA, FQGNSA. The CDR3 runs to 14 residues. V was trimmed by 4 bases and J by 6 bases, leaving 13 bases between them. For the CDR3, the DNA is TGTGCCAGCAGCTCCGACGGGGGTTTTCAGCCCCAGCATTTT. As protein: CASSSDGGFQPQHF.

This clone was observed once. The CDR3 spells CASSPTGDEDTIYF. The CDR3 region has the DNA TGTGCCAGCAGTCCGACAGGGGATGAGGACACCATATATTTT. The rearrangement joins TRBV28 to TRBJ1-3, with 8 bases lining up with TRBD1. Germline trimming cut 5 bases from V and 8 bases from J; bases unmatched to any gene: 8. Germline V gene lookup returns CDR1 MDHEN and CDR2 SYDVKM. The CDR3 sequence is 14 residues long.

This clone was found a few times. The rearrangement links TRBV30 to TRBJ2-3; D may be TRBD2 (7 bases). Between the trimmed V and J ends, which lost 0 bases and 5 bases, there was a span of 12 bases. The V gene's germline CDR1 is GTSNPN and CDR2 SVGIG (reference sequence). CDR3 length: 14 amino acids. The CDR3 DNA reads TGTGCCTGGAGTGTAGGGGGGGCTGGAGATACGCAGTATTTT. It yields the protein CAWSVGGAGDTQYF.

Here the CDR3 reads CASSFSREAGNTIYF. CDR3 bases: TGTGCCAGCAGTTTCAGTAGGGAGGCGGGAAACACCATATATTTT. The rearrangement links TRBV6-5 to TRBJ1-3; D remains ambiguous. The CDR3 is 15 residues long. V dropped 4 bases and J dropped 4 bases, with 14 bases sitting between them. Germline CDR1 MNHEY, CDR2 SVGAGI.